This T cell receptor (beta chain) was sequenced in a study of blood T cells in healthy people across ages. Study background: About one barcoded TCR beta cDNA was captured per two T cells.

A second PCR of 7 to 11 cycles used a sample-barcoded 5' primer and a J-beta primer mix. Each CDR3 protein gets one entry after TCRdb re-called the 5' RACE reads with MiXCR. Of about 830,000 distinct CDR3 sequences in the sample, around two thirds were seen once. Germline V gene data show CDR1 as SEHNR and CDR2 as FQNEAQ (reference sequence). The CDR3 sequence is 14 residues long. V dropped 4 bases and J dropped 5; count of bases not matched to a gene: 8. The donors, healthy Caucasians from Russia, were aged roughly 6 to 90. The sample, 7.5 to 10 milliliters of peripheral blood, was drawn from each donor.

The sequenced sample consisted of blood. The chain has TRBV7-9 and TRBJ2-7; 7 bases fit TRBD1. This clonotype was sampled from a young man in good health. The CDR3 sequence: CASSSGNRGHEQYF. As DNA, the CDR3 is TGTGCCAGCAGCTCCGGGAACAGGGGCCACGAGCAGTACTTC.